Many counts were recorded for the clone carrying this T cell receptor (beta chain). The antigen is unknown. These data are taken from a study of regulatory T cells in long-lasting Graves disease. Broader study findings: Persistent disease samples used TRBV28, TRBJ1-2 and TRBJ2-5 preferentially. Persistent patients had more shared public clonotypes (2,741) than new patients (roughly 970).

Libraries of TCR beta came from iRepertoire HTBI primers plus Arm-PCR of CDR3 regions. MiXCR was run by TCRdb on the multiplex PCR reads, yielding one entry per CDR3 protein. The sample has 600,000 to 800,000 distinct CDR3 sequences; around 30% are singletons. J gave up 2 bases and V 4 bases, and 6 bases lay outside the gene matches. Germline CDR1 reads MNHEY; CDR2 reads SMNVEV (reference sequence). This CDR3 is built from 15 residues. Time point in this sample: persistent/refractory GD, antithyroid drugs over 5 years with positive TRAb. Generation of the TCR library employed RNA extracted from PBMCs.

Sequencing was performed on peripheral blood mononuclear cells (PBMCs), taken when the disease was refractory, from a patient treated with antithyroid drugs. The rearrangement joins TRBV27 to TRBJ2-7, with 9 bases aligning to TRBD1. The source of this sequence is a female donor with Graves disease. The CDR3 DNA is TGTGCCAGCAGTTGGACCGGGACAGGGACCTACGAGCAGTACTTC. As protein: CASSWTGTGTYEQYF.